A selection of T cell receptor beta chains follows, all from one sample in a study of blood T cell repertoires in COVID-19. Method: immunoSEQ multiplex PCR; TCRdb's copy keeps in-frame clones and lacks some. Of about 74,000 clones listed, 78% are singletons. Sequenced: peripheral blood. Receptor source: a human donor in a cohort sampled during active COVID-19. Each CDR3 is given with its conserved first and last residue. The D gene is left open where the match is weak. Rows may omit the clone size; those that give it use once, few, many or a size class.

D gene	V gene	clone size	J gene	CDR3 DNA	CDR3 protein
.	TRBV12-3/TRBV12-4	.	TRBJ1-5	TGTGCCAGCACCGGGGAGTTGAGTCAGCCCCAGCATTTT	CASTGELSQPQHF
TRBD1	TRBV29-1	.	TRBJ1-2	TGCAGCTCAAGGGAGGCAGGGGGAAGGGGTGGCTACACCTTC	CSSREAGGRGGYTF
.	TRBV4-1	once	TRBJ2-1	TGCGCCAGCAGCCAAGTCGGCGGGGCGTCGAGCCGCTCCTACAATGAGCAGTTCTTC	CASSQVGGASSRSYNEQFF
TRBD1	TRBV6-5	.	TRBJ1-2	TGTGCCAGCAGCCAGAAACAGGGGGGTAACTATGGCTACACCTTC	CASSQKQGGNYGYTF
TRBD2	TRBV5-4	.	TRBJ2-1	TGTGCCAGCAGCGCAACTAGCGGGGTTTACAATGAGCAGTTCTTC	CASSATSGVYNEQFF
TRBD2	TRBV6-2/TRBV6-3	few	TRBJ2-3	TGTGCCAGCAGTTGGGGGAGGGCCGTAGATACGCAGTATTTT	CASSWGRAVDTQYF
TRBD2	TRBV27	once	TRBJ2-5	TGTGCCAGCAAGCGGGAGTTCGGCGCGGAGACCCAGTACTTC	CASKREFGAETQYF
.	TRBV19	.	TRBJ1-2	TGTGCCAGTAGGGGGACACCGTCTTCTTATGGCTACACCTTC	CASRGTPSSYGYTF
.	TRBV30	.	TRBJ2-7	TGTGCCTGGAGCGCTAGCGAAAAGCAGTACTTC	CAWSASEKQYF
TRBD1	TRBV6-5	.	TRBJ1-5	TGTGCCAGCATGGTGGACAGGGGGCGACAGCCCCAGCATTTT	CASMVDRGRQPQHF
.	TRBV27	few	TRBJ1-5	TGTGCCAGCAGTTATTCGAGAAATAGCAATCAGCCCCAGCATTTT	CASSYSRNSNQPQHF
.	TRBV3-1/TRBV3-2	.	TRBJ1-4	TGTGCCAGCAGCCTCACTAAAGTTAGGGAAAAACTGTTTTTT	CASSLTKVREKLFF
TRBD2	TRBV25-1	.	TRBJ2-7	TGTGCCAGCAGTGGAACTAGCGGTTCCTACGAGCAGTACTTC	CASSGTSGSYEQYF
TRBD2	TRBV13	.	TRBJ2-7	TGTGCCAGCAGCTACCCAGGGACTAGCGGGAATTACGAGCAGTACTTC	CASSYPGTSGNYEQYF
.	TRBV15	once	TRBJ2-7	TGTGCCACCAGCAGGGACTCCCCGGGGGAGCAGTACTTC	CATSRDSPGEQYF
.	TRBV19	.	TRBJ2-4	TGTGCCAGTAGTATTCGGGCAGGGGTCAAAAACATTCAGTACTTC	CASSIRAGVKNIQYF
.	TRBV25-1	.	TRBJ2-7	TGTGCCAGCAGTACCGGGACAACCTACGAGCAGTACTTC	CASSTGTTYEQYF
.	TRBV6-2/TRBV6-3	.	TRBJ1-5	TGTGCCAGCAGCCCCTTTAGGGGTAGCAATCAGCCCCAGCATTTT	CASSPFRGSNQPQHF
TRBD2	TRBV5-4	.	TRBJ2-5	TGTGCCAGCAGCTCCGGGACTAGCGGGAGGGAAGAGACCCAGTACTTC	CASSSGTSGREETQYF
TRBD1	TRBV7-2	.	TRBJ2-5	TGTGCCAGCAGCCCCCGCTTACTTCGGGACAGGGCAGAGACCCAGTACTTC	CASSPRLLRDRAETQYF
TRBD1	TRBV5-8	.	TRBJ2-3	TGTGCCAGCAGCTTGTGGACAGGGGGCACAGATACGCAGTATTTT	CASSLWTGGTDTQYF
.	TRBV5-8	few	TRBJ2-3	TGTGCCAGCAGTTTTGGTGGGCCAGCCGGACAGTATTTT	CASSFGGPAGQYF